This T cell receptor beta chain was sequenced for a study of OX40 agonist ivuxolimab in advanced cancers. Overall study: Clinicians treated patients with ivuxolimab, an agonistic anti-OX40 (CD134) antibody.

This clone was recorded once. Here immunoSEQ multiplex PCR was the method, and the copy in TCRdb shows in-frame clones only, minus some. Here the sample spans around 75,000 clones, roughly 80% being singletons. Germline CDR1 and CDR2: LGHNT and FRNRAP. V was trimmed by 5 bases and J by 5 bases, leaving 6 bases between them. This CDR3 contains 11 residues. The TCR sequence derives from an adult with an advanced solid tumor such as melanoma, head and neck, liver or kidney cancer. This specimen consisted of CD4+ or CD8+ T cells sorted from blood, obtained in a trial of the OX40 agonist ivuxolimab. V usage is TRBV12-5 and J usage is TRBJ2-5; D not certain. CDR3 nucleotide sequence: TGTGCTAGTGGTCCCCGGGAGACCCAGTACTTC. Protein product: CASGPRETQYF.